This TCR beta chain was retrieved from a study of T-cell memory formation after mild COVID-19. As for the study in general: The study found TCR clusters largely donor specific.

TCRdb reprocessed the 5' RACE reads via MiXCR and lists one record per CDR3 protein. The data show more than 300,000 distinct CDR3 sequences, roughly an eighth seen once. The CDR3 is 13 amino acids. CDR1 is DFQATT and CDR2 is SNEGSKA in the germline V gene (reference sequence). V lost 6 bases, J lost 4 bases, and 4 bases stayed unmatched. This clonotype showed up many times. Its specificity is not known. General study findings and limits: CD4+ contracting clones lay mainly in CM and EM, CD8+ ones in EMRA. Contracting clones, day 15 to 85, had balanced CD4/CD8, and later expanders favored CD4+. Several responding clones turned up in pre-infection memory, indicating that cross-reactive memory may have taken part.

This TCR derives from a man aged 18 to 35 who had mild COVID-19 (a few samples of this study predate the infection). Cell type and time point are not known. Sequencing was carried out using PBMCs or a T cell subset sorted from them (not recorded which). The V call is TRBV20-1, the J call TRBJ1-1; 11 bases map to TRBD1. The CDR3: CSAAGTGGTEAFF. CDR3 nucleotides: TGCAGTGCCGCCGGGACAGGGGGCACTGAAGCTTTCTTT.